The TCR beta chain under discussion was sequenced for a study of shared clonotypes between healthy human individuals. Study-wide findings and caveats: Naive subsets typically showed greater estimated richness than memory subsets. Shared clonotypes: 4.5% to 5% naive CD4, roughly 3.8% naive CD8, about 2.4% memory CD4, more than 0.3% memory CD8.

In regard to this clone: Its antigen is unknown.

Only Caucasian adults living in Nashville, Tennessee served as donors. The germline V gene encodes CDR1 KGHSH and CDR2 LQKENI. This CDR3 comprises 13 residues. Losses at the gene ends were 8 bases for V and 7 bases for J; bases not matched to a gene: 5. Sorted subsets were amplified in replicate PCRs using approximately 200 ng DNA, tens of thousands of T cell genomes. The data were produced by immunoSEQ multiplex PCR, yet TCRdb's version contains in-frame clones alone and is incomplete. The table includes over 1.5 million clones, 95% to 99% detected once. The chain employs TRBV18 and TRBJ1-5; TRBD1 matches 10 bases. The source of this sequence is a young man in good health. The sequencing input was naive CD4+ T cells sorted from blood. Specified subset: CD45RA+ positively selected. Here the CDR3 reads CASGQGEDQPQHF. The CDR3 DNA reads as TGTGCCAGCGGACAGGGGGAGGACCAGCCCCAGCATTTT.